Following are 9 T cell receptor beta chains from one sample sequenced in a study of OX40 agonist ivuxolimab in advanced cancers. Using immunoSEQ multiplex PCR, the repertoire was profiled, and TCRdb retains in-frame clones only, with some absent. The sample carries approximately 40,000 clones, less than 85% recorded once. The sequenced sample was CD4+ or CD8+ T cells sorted from blood, obtained in a trial of the OX40 agonist ivuxolimab. The source of these receptors is an adult with an advanced solid tumor such as melanoma, head and neck, liver or kidney cancer.

The chain has TRBV7-2 and TRBJ2-7, with 13 bases identical to TRBD2. Per germline, CDR1 SGHTA and CDR2 FQGNSA. Trimming at V came to 5 bases and at J to 2 bases, leaving 3 bases not matched to a gene. The CDR3 sequence is 15 residues long. The CDR3 DNA is TGTGCCAGCAGCCGGGGACTAGCGGGGACCTACGAGCAGTACTTC. Protein product: CASSRGLAGTYEQYF.

The chain joins TRBV19 to TRBJ2-7; 12 bases agree with TRBD1. The CDR3 extends over 13 amino acids. V lost 5 bases and J lost 5; bases outside the gene matches: 1. Germline-derived CDR1 and CDR2 are LNHDA and SQIVND (reference sequence). The CDR3 bases are TGTGCCAGTAGTGGGACAGGGGGCAACGAGCAGTACTTC. Residues: CASSGTGGNEQYF.

This clone was seen only once. The chain is built from TRBV5-5 and TRBJ2-3; 7 nucleotides match TRBD1. The CDR3 contains 13 residues. Per the germline V gene, CDR1 is SGHKS and CDR2 is YYEKEE (reference sequence). The ends lost 4 bases at V and 6 bases at J; junction bases unmatched: 5. The CDR3 spells CASSANRGDTQYF. The DNA for the CDR3 is TGTGCCAGCAGCGCTAACAGGGGCGATACGCAGTATTTT. The whole variable domain, remainder taken from reference TRBV5-5 and TRBJ2-3, is DAGVTQSPTHLIKTRGQQVTLRCSPISGHKSVSWYQQVLGQGPQFIFQYYEKEERGRGNFPDRFSARQFPNYSSELNVNALLLGDSALYLCASSANRGDTQYFGPGTRLTVL.

The chain combines TRBV2 with TRBJ2-3; tentatively, D is TRBD1 (5 bases). Per the germline V gene, CDR1 is SNHLY and CDR2 is FYNNEI. Trimming left V 2 bases short and J 5 bases short, with 8 bases between. The CDR3 sequence is 13 residues long. CDR3 DNA sequence: TGTGCCAGCAGTGAAAAAGGGGAAGATACGCAGTATTTT. This gives the protein CASSEKGEDTQYF.

This chain links TRBV7-2 with TRBJ2-5; 13 bases map to TRBD2. V gave up 5 bases and J gave up 7 bases; unmatched junction bases: 16. Germline lookup yields CDR1 SGHTA and CDR2 FQGNSA. CDR3 length equals 18 residues. The DNA for the CDR3 is TGTGCCAGCAGCGTAAGGACTAGCGGGAGCGGTCTCCAGGGGACCCAGTACTTC. Protein sequence: CASSVRTSGSGLQGTQYF.

The J gene is TRBJ1-2, the V gene TRBV19; D uncertain. Germline V gives CDR1 LNHDA, CDR2 SQIVND (reference sequence). CDR3 length equals 15 residues. Trimming shortened V by 3 bases and J by 3 bases, and 14 bases separated the two germline ends. The CDR3 loop reads CASSMNGNGYYGYTF. DNA of the CDR3: TGTGCCAGTAGTATGAATGGGAATGGGTACTATGGCTACACCTTC. The complete variable domain, with remaining parts taken from reference TRBV19 and TRBJ1-2, reads DGGITQSPKYLFRKEGQNVTLSCEQNLNHDAMYWYRQDPGQGLRLIYYSQIVNDFQKGDIAEGYSVSREKKESFPLTVTSAQKNPTAFYLCASSMNGNGYYGYTFGSGTRLTVV.

V is TRBV10-3 and J is TRBJ2-2, with 8 bases aligning to TRBD1. This CDR3 contains 13 residues. V gave up 10 bases and J gave up 5 bases; unmatched junction bases: 6. CDR1 is ENHRY, CDR2 SYGVKD, per germline. The CDR3 sequence is CATQGARTGELFF. CDR3 bases: TGTGCCACCCAGGGGGCTCGAACCGGGGAGCTGTTTTTT.

The genes are TRBV20-1 and TRBJ1-1; unclear D gene. CDR1 and CDR2 (germline): DFQATT, SNEGSKA (reference sequence). V was shortened by 1 base and J by 7 bases, with 7 bases between the two germline ends. This CDR3 is built from 11 residues. CDR3 in amino acids: CSARVMVEAFF. CDR3 sequence (DNA): TGCAGTGCTAGAGTCATGGTTGAAGCTTTCTTT.

The gene calls are TRBV6-1 and TRBJ2-7, with D perhaps TRBD2 (5 bases). V was trimmed by 2 bases and J by 3 bases, leaving 20 bases between them. The germline V gene has CDR1 MNHNS and CDR2 SASEGT. CDR3 length: 17 residues. CDR3 DNA: TGTGCCAGCAGTGAACCGCTCTCACGTCGGGGTAACTACGAGCAGTACTTC. Its protein is CASSEPLSRRGNYEQYF.